The 20 T cell receptor beta chains below come from one sample, sequenced in a study of blood T cell repertoires in COVID-19 (dated by TCRdb to the early 2020s). Libraries were prepared through the immunoSEQ multiplex PCR assay. TCRdb mirrors the immuneACCESS table, restricted to in-frame sequences. Some clones are absent from its copies; in checked studies, under half trace to an unresolved V gene, and the reason for the others is unknown. The sample table lists approximately 480,000 clones, roughly 89% of them with a count of one. The ten largest clonotypes hold around 0.95% of the sample. The sample consisted of peripheral blood. All receptors derive from a man aged 18 to 29 with COVID-19, enrolled during active disease.

The chain joins TRBV7-9 to TRBJ2-6; the D gene is possibly TRBD1 (6 bases). The CDR3 has 18 residues. Germline loops: CDR1 SEHNR, CDR2 FQNEAQ (reference sequence). V gave up 5 bases and J gave up 0 bases, with 17 bases separating them. The CDR3 is CASSVSYRVLSGANVLTF. The CDR3 nucleotides are TGTGCCAGCAGCGTCTCATACAGGGTTCTCTCTGGGGCCAACGTCCTGACTTTC. The full variable domain, its missing parts supplied by reference TRBV7-9 and TRBJ2-6, is DTGVSQNPRHKITKRGQNVTFRCDPISEHNRLYWYRQTLGQGPEFLTYFQNEAQLEKSRLLSDRFSAERPKGSFSTLEIQRTEQGDSAMYLCASSVSYRVLSGANVLTFGAGSRLTVL.

This chain connects TRBV19 to TRBJ1-1; 8 bases agree with TRBD1. The germline V gene has CDR1 LNHDA and CDR2 SQIVND (reference sequence). J lost 0 bases, V lost 2 bases, and 8 bases had no gene match. The CDR3 has 17 residues. CDR3 bases: TGTGCCAGTAGTATATCCGGACAGGGCGGGATGAACACTGAAGCTTTCTTT. It specifies CASSISGQGGMNTEAFF.

This clone came up a few times. The genes are TRBV15 and TRBJ2-1; D ambiguous. V was cut by 2 bases and J by 15 bases, with 14 bases left in between. Germline V gives CDR1 LNHNV, CDR2 YYDKDF (reference sequence). The CDR3 runs 12 residues. The CDR3 nucleotides read TGTGCCACCAGCAGAAACGCCGGGTTGCCGTTCTTC. It translates to CATSRNAGLPFF.

The chain is built from TRBV2 and TRBJ1-3; 11 nucleotides line up with TRBD1. This CDR3 is built from 13 residues. CDR1 and CDR2 (germline): SNHLY, FYNNEI. The V segment lost 10 bases and the J segment 3 bases; nucleotides outside the gene matches: 2. Here the CDR3 DNA reads TGTGCCACCGGGACAGGGGGTGGAAACACCATATATTTT. It is translated as CATGTGGGNTIYF. The whole variable domain, filled in from reference TRBV2 and TRBJ1-3, reads EPEVTQTPSHQVTQMGQEVILRCVPISNHLYFYWYRQILGQKVEFLVSFYNNEISEKSEIFDDQFSVERPDGSNFTLKIRSTKLEDSAMYFCATGTGGGNTIYFGEGSWLTVV.

About this clone itself: Within the sample, other DNA sequences also encode this same CDR3. The rearrangement links TRBV5-4 to TRBJ2-1; TRBD1 matches 8 bases. CDR3 length: 15 residues. Looked up from germline, CDR1 is SGHNT and CDR2 is YYREEE (reference sequence). With V trimmed by 4 bases and J by 1 base, 4 bases remained unmatched. The CDR3 here is CASSPGQGSYNEQFF. The CDR3 DNA reads as TGTGCCAGCAGCCCCGGACAGGGATCCTACAATGAGCAGTTCTTC.

The chain links TRBV5-6 to TRBJ2-7, with 7 bases fitting TRBD1. The germline gives CDR1 SGHDT, CDR2 YYEEEE. The V segment lost 0 bases and the J segment 3 bases; nucleotides outside the gene matches: 3. The CDR3 is made up of 14 amino acids. Here the CDR3 DNA reads TGTGCCAGCAGCTTGGGACAGGGTAACTACGAGCAGTACTTC. This encodes CASSLGQGNYEQYF.

CDR3 region: CASSYSNNERAALHF. The CDR3 coding sequence is TGTGCCAGCAGTTACTCGAATAACGAGCGTGCGGCCCTCCACTTT. The gene calls are TRBV6-5 and TRBJ1-6; D is ambiguous. This CDR3 contains 15 residues. V was shortened by 0 bases and J by 14 bases, with 17 bases between the two germline ends. Germline CDR1 MNHEY, CDR2 SVGAGI.

The gene calls are TRBV14 and TRBJ2-1; TRBD2 matches at 12 bases. Germline-derived CDR1 and CDR2 are SGHDN and FVKESK. V lost 2 bases and J lost 7; bases outside the gene matches: 0. This CDR3 region has 14 residues. CDR3 nucleotide sequence: TGTGCCAGCAGCCAACTAGCGGGAGGGAATGAGCAGTTCTTC. It is translated as CASSQLAGGNEQFF.

CDR3 region: CASRLSGLTQYF. CDR3 coding DNA: TGTGCCAGCAGACTATCGGGACTAACGCAGTATTTT. The V and J genes are TRBV2 and TRBJ2-3, with 7 positions matching TRBD2. The CDR3 loop spans 12 amino acids. CDR1 is SNHLY and CDR2 is FYNNEI in the germline V gene. Unmatched junction bases numbered 6, after V lost 6 bases and J lost 9 bases. The full variable domain, with the rest looked up from reference TRBV2 and TRBJ2-3, is EPEVTQTPSHQVTQMGQEVILRCVPISNHLYFYWYRQILGQKVEFLVSFYNNEISEKSEIFDDQFSVERPDGSNFTLKIRSTKLEDSAMYFCASRLSGLTQYFGPGTRLTVL.

J is TRBJ1-2 and V is TRBV11-2; D is possibly TRBD1 (6 bases). V dropped 5 bases and J dropped 8 bases, with 24 bases sitting between them. Germline CDR1 SGHAT, CDR2 FQNNGV. The CDR3 spans 16 residues. For the CDR3, the DNA is TGTGCCAGCAGCCTATTCAATCGGGCAGGGGAGTGGGGCTACACCTTC. It is translated as CASSLFNRAGEWGYTF.

To note about this clone: Additional DNA sequences in this sample encode the identical CDR3. The CDR3 region has the DNA TGTGCCAGCAGCTTAGCGCAGGGGTACGAGCAGTACTTC. This gives the protein CASSLAQGYEQYF. The rearrangement joins TRBV7-9 to TRBJ2-7; D possibly corresponds to TRBD1 (6 bases). CDR1 and CDR2 (germline): SEHNR, FQNEAQ (reference sequence). The length of the CDR3 is 13 residues. The germline V and J ends were trimmed by 0 bases and 4 bases, with 7 bases remaining between them. Variable domain in full (rest from reference TRBV7-9 and TRBJ2-7): DTGVSQNPRHKITKRGQNVTFRCDPISEHNRLYWYRQTLGQGPEFLTYFQNEAQLEKSRLLSDRFSAERPKGSFSTLEIQRTEQGDSAMYLCASSLAQGYEQYFGPGTRLTVT.

The gene calls are TRBV15 and TRBJ1-2, with 7 bases aligning to TRBD1. The CDR3 covers 15 residues. Germline CDR1 is LNHNV and CDR2 is YYDKDF (reference sequence). J gave up 7 bases and V 0 bases, and 8 bases lay outside the gene matches. The CDR3 loop reads CATSRDTGALTGYTF. CDR3 in DNA: TGTGCCACCAGCAGAGATACAGGGGCGCTTACTGGCTACACCTTC.

The chain has TRBV7-6 and TRBJ1-5; D uncertain. CDR1 is SGHVS and CDR2 is FNYEAQ in the germline V gene. This CDR3 contains 13 residues. The V and J ends lost 4 bases and 4 bases respectively, with 8 bases between them. CDR3 sequence: CASSSSWNQPQHF. In DNA, the CDR3 is TGTGCCAGCAGCTCCAGTTGGAATCAGCCCCAGCATTTT. The full variable domain, with the rest looked up from reference TRBV7-6 and TRBJ1-5, is GAGVSQSPRYKVTKRGQDVALRCDPISGHVSLYWYRQALGQGPEFLTYFNYEAQQDKSGLPNDRFSAERPEGSISTLTIQRTEQRDSAMYRCASSSSWNQPQHFGDGTRLSIL.

The chain is built from TRBV13 and TRBJ2-3, with 7 bases that match TRBD1. Germline-derived CDR1 and CDR2 are PRHDT and FYEKMQ (reference sequence). This CDR3 has 16 amino acids. The ends lost 5 bases at V and 3 bases at J; junction bases unmatched: 11. The CDR3 spells CASSTATGTLTDTQYF. The CDR3 nucleotides read TGTGCCAGCAGCACCGCGACAGGGACGCTAACAGATACGCAGTATTTT.

This clone showed up just once. J is TRBJ2-1 and V is TRBV6-2 or TRBV6-3; 8 bases match TRBD2. The CDR3 has 17 amino acids. The germline gives CDR1 MNHEY, CDR2 SVGEGT. After removal of 5 bases from V and 7 bases from J, the junction contained 16 bases not matched to a gene. DNA for the CDR3: TGTGCCAGCAGTCAAATAGCGGGGCTAGTTTCTCGTAATGAGCAGTTCTTC. Amino acid sequence: CASSQIAGLVSRNEQFF.

The J gene is TRBJ2-3, the V gene TRBV9, with D perhaps TRBD2 (6 bases). V was trimmed by 3 bases and J by 3 bases, leaving 14 bases between them. The CDR3 contains 15 residues. Per the germline V gene, CDR1 is SGDLS and CDR2 is YYNGEE. The CDR3 is CASSDGFGGTDTQYF. The CDR3 nucleotides are TGTGCCAGCAGCGATGGCTTTGGGGGGACAGATACGCAGTATTTT.

The rearrangement uses TRBV7-8 and TRBJ2-1, with a possible D match to TRBD1 (5 bases). The V and J ends lost 6 bases and 0 bases respectively, with 12 bases between them. Germline-derived CDR1 and CDR2 are SGHVS and FQNEAQ. The CDR3 contains 15 residues. The CDR3, as DNA: TGTGCCAGCAGTCTGACAGACAGCTCCTACAATGAGCAGTTCTTC. This translates into CASSLTDSSYNEQFF.

This sequence joins TRBV21-1 and TRBJ2-1; TRBD2, the table's D call, lacks a check against the DNA. TRBV21-1 is termed a pseudogene. CDR3 length equals 22 residues. CDR3 protein: CASTATLTGLAPPKSSYNEQFF. CDR3 DNA sequence: TGTGCCAGCACCGCCACGCTAACGGGACTAGCCCCTCCAAAGAGCTCCTACAATGAGCAGTTCTTC.

The chain employs TRBV4-2 and TRBJ2-7, with TRBD2 identical over 11 bases. CDR1 and CDR2 (germline): LGHNA, YNFKEQ. The CDR3 is made up of 18 amino acids. Losses at the gene ends were 0 bases for V and 0 bases for J; bases not matched to a gene: 7. The CDR3 is CASSQDDPTSGSSYEQYF. The CDR3 DNA follows: TGTGCCAGCAGCCAAGACGACCCCACTAGCGGGAGCTCCTACGAGCAGTACTTC.

The V and J genes are TRBV5-4 and TRBJ1-1, with D maybe TRBD1 (5 bases). The ends were cut back, 2 bases at V and 2 bases at J, with 10 bases in the middle. This CDR3 comprises 14 residues. Germline V lookup: CDR1 SGHNT, CDR2 YYREEE (reference sequence). CDR3 coding DNA: TGTGCCAGCAGCTTAGGCAGGACAAACACTGAAGCTTTCTTT. Its protein is CASSLGRTNTEAFF.